Listed here are 14 T cell receptor beta chains from one sample, sequenced in a study of cytomegalovirus exposure and HLA in healthy donors. PCR primers comprised 60 Vbeta and 13 Jbeta primers. Only in-frame clones appear in the TCRdb table, and some are missing; sequencing was by immunoSEQ multiplex PCR. The sample holds under 300,000 clones, over 70% seen once. Sample: PBMCs. These receptors were obtained from a woman aged 55-69 years in good health and CMV-seropositive.

This rearrangement joins TRBV2 to TRBJ2-1; 11 nucleotides match TRBD2. The ends lost 8 bases at V and 8 bases at J; junction bases unmatched: 17. Germline CDR1 is SNHLY and CDR2 is FYNNEI. The CDR3 is 17 residues long. CDR3 sequence (DNA): TGTGCCAGCCGAAATCCCGGGACTAGCGGACAGGTGCATGAGCAGTTCTTC. Amino acids: CASRNPGTSGQVHEQFF.

This clone was counted between two and nine times. The chain combines TRBV2 with TRBJ1-1; TRBD1 is a possible D gene (6 bases). The CDR3 has 14 residues. Trimming stripped 8 bases from V and 0 bases from J, with 13 bases between. The germline gives CDR1 SNHLY, CDR2 FYNNEI. The CDR3 is CASHREGMNTEAFF. CDR3 bases: TGTGCCAGCCACAGGGAGGGGATGAACACTGAAGCTTTCTTT.

In its sample, this clone was seen once. The chain is built from TRBV7-9 and TRBJ2-7, with unresolved D. Deletions cut 1 base from V and 2 bases from J, with 12 bases between. The CDR3 is 15 residues long. Germline V gene lookup returns CDR1 SEHNR and CDR2 FQNEAQ (reference sequence). CDR3 residues: CASSLGSASPYEQYF. The CDR3 DNA is TGTGCCAGCAGCTTAGGGTCAGCGTCTCCCTACGAGCAGTACTTC.

This chain joins TRBV6-4 and TRBJ2-2; D ambiguous. CDR3 length: 14 amino acids. Germline V gene sequence: CDR1 MRHNA, CDR2 SNTAGT. V was trimmed by 8 bases and J by 4 bases, leaving 14 bases between them. The CDR3 region is CASARYEFTGELFF. As DNA, the CDR3 is TGTGCCAGCGCCCGGTACGAGTTCACCGGGGAGCTGTTTTTT.

Written as DNA, the CDR3 is TGTGCCAGTAGTATTCGCGGCGGGGCGGGAGAGTCCTACGAGCAGTACTTC. Translating it yields CASSIRGGAGESYEQYF. The chain recombines TRBV19 with TRBJ2-7, with 7 bases matching TRBD2. The J segment lost 1 base and the V segment lost 3 bases, leaving 12 bases of the junction unmatched. CDR1 and CDR2 (germline): LNHDA, SQIVND (reference sequence). The CDR3 covers 17 residues. The full variable domain, its missing parts supplied by reference TRBV19 and TRBJ2-7, is DGGITQSPKYLFRKEGQNVTLSCEQNLNHDAMYWYRQDPGQGLRLIYYSQIVNDFQKGDIAEGYSVSREKKESFPLTVTSAQKNPTAFYLCASSIRGGAGESYEQYFGPGTRLTVT.

This clone was observed a handful of times. The chain couples TRBV7-9 to TRBJ2-2; weak D call: TRBD2 (5 bases). CDR1 is SEHNR and CDR2 is FQNEAQ in the germline V gene (reference sequence). The length of the CDR3 is 14 residues. Trimming shortened V by 3 bases and J by 6 bases, and 11 bases separated the two germline ends. This CDR3 reads CASSFYQEAGELFF. In DNA form, the CDR3 reads TGTGCCAGCAGCTTTTACCAGGAGGCCGGGGAGCTGTTTTTT.

The chain carries TRBV5-1 and TRBJ2-3, with TRBD2 identical over 13 bases. Trimming at V came to 0 bases and at J to 3 bases, leaving 4 bases not matched to a gene. Per the germline V gene, CDR1 is SGHRS and CDR2 is YFSETQ. The CDR3 extends over 17 amino acids. The CDR3 nucleotides are TGCGCCAGCAGCTTGGGAAGACTAGCGGGAGGAACAGATACGCAGTATTTT. Translation gives CASSLGRLAGGTDTQYF. The full variable domain, in which reference TRBV5-1 and TRBJ2-3 provide the parts outside the CDR3, is KAGVTQTPRYLIKTRGQQVTLSCSPISGHRSVSWYQQTPGQGLQFLFEYFSETQRNKGNFPGRFSGRQFSNSRSEMNVSTLELGDSALYLCASSLGRLAGGTDTQYFGPGTRLTVL.

This clone has only a few counts. V and J are TRBV6-4 and TRBJ2-7; 11 bases match TRBD2. Looked up from germline, CDR1 is MRHNA and CDR2 is SNTAGT. V dropped 4 bases and J dropped 5; count of bases not matched to a gene: 7. The length of the CDR3 is 15 residues. This chain's CDR3 is CASSASLAGVDEQYF. CDR3 nucleotide sequence: TGTGCCAGCAGTGCCTCACTAGCGGGAGTGGACGAGCAGTACTTC.

V is TRBV28 and J is TRBJ2-7, with 9 bases fitting TRBD1. Germline-derived CDR1 and CDR2 are MDHEN and SYDVKM. The CDR3 contains 15 residues. V was clipped by 6 bases and J by 3 bases; unmatched bases: 9. The CDR3 loop reads CASRSQGALNYEQYF. In DNA, the CDR3 is TGTGCCAGCAGATCACAGGGGGCGCTGAACTACGAGCAGTACTTC.

The rearrangement joins TRBV21-1 to TRBJ1-1. TRBV21-1 is classified as a pseudogene. The CDR3 extends over 17 amino acids. The CDR3 sequence: CASIPVGGGLLATEAFF. DNA of the CDR3: TGTGCCAGCATCCCCGTGGGCGGGGGCCTGCTGGCCACTGAAGCTTTCTTT.

This clone has more than one count but fewer than ten. The rearrangement joins TRBV5-1 to TRBJ2-1; possibly TRBD1 for D (6 bases). The CDR3 spans 13 residues. Germline values: CDR1 SGHRS, CDR2 YFSETQ. V shed 4 bases and J shed 7 bases, with 12 bases lying between them. The CDR3 DNA follows: TGCGCCAGCAGCCATCCCACAGGGAATGAGCAGTTCTTC. Translating it yields CASSHPTGNEQFF.

This clone has only one observation. The chain combines TRBV7-9 with TRBJ2-7, with 10 bases identical to TRBD1. Germline CDR1 is SEHNR and CDR2 is FQNEAQ (reference sequence). This CDR3 spans 12 amino acids. V was pared by 5 bases and J by 9 bases, with 4 bases of the junction left unmatched. CDR3 in DNA: TGTGCCAGCAGCCACCGGGACAGGGGGCAGTACTTC. It translates to CASSHRDRGQYF.

This clone has a single count. The chain recombines TRBV5-1 with TRBJ2-5; D may be TRBD1 (5 bases). CDR1 is SGHRS, CDR2 YFSETQ, per germline. The CDR3 runs to 16 residues. Trimming took 4 bases from V and 3 from J, leaving 19 bases between them. In nucleotides, the CDR3 is TGCGCCAGCAGCCTATTCGGCGCGGCAGGGAAAGAGACCCAGTACTTC. It encodes CASSLFGAAGKETQYF. Full variable domain (missing parts from reference TRBV5-1 and TRBJ2-5): KAGVTQTPRYLIKTRGQQVTLSCSPISGHRSVSWYQQTPGQGLQFLFEYFSETQRNKGNFPGRFSGRQFSNSRSEMNVSTLELGDSALYLCASSLFGAAGKETQYFGPGTRLLVL.

Here the CDR3 DNA reads TGTGCCAGCGGTGGTCAGGGAAGGTTGGGCGAGCAGTACTTC. It is translated as CASGGQGRLGEQYF. J is TRBJ2-7 and V is TRBV6-5; TRBD1 might be the D (5 bases). The germline gives CDR1 MNHEY, CDR2 SVGAGI. The V gene lost 8 bases and the J gene lost 6 bases, with 20 bases spanning the gap. The CDR3 loop spans 14 amino acids.